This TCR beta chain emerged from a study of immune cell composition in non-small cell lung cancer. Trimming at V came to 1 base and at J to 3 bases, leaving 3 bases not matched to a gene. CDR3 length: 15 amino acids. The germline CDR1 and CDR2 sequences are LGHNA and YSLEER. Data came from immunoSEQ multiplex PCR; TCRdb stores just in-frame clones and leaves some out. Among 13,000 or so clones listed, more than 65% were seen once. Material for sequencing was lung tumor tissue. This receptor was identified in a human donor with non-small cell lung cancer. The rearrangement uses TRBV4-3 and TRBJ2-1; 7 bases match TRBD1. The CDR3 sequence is CASSQGWDSYNEQFF. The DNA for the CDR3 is TGCGCCAGCAGCCAAGGGTGGGACAGCTACAATGAGCAGTTCTTC.